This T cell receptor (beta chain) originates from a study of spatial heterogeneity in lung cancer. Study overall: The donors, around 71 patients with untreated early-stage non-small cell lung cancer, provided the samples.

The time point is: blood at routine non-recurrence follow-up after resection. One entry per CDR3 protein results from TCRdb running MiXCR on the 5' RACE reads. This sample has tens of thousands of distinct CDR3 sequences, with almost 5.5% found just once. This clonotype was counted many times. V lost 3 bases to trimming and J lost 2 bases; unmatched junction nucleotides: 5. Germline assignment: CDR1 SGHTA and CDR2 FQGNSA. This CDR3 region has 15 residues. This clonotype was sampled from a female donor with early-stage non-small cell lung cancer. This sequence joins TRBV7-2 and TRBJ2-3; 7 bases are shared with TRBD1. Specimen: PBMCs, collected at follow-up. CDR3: CASSFRGQPTDTQYF. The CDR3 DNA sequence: TGTGCCAGCAGCTTTAGGGGGCAACCCACAGATACGCAGTATTTT.